This T cell receptor (beta chain) was recovered during a study of blood T cell repertoires in COVID-19. Study summary: The cDNA or gDNA used as material had been derived from T cells, B-cell-depleted T cells, or PBMCs.

How the authors handled the data: Amplifying reference gene primers gave estimates of nucleated cell counts. TCRdb keeps only in-frame clones here, not all; method: immunoSEQ multiplex PCR. For V, J and clone size, that table is used; D and trimming come from the DNA. The table shows about 300,000 clones, with more than 70% occurring only once. This clone was picked up a small number of times. The Seattle site enrolled patients during active infection and followed them longitudinally. This CDR3 has 16 residues. Per germline, CDR1 SNHLY and CDR2 FYNNEI. Trimming removed 3 bases at V and 2 bases at J, with 14 bases between.

Material for sequencing was peripheral blood. This sequence joins TRBV2 and TRBJ2-1, with D possibly matching TRBD2 (6 bases). The TCR was taken from a woman aged 25 to 39 with COVID-19, enrolled during active disease. For the CDR3, the DNA is TGTGCCAGCAGTGACGCGGGAACCCGTGCCTACAATGAGCAGTTCTTC. Translated, it gives CASSDAGTRAYNEQFF.